Each of the 14 T cell receptor beta chains below was sequenced from the same sample in a study of STAT5B mutations in CD4+ large granular lymphocyte leukemia. TCRdb's copy holds only in-frame clones and misses some; the assay was immunoSEQ multiplex PCR. The sample consists of 35,000 or so clones, 88% of them appearing once. Material: CD4+ T cells from blood buffy coats. These receptors originate from a human donor in good health.

This chain connects TRBV10-3 to TRBJ2-5; a possible D gene is TRBD2 (7 bases). The V gene's germline CDR1 is ENHRY and CDR2 SYGVKD. CDR3 length: 17 residues. The ends were cut back, 10 bases at V and 1 base at J, with 25 bases in the middle. CDR3 coding DNA: TGTGCCACCCGGGGGCGCGGGAGAACCCAATCCCAAGAGACCCAGTACTTC. Its translation is CATRGRGRTQSQETQYF.

The chain recombines TRBV4-3 with TRBJ2-4, with 9 bases aligning to TRBD2. This CDR3 is built from 13 residues. V was clipped by 4 bases and J by 12 bases; unmatched bases: 7. Germline V gene data show CDR1 as LGHNA and CDR2 as YSLEER. In DNA form, the CDR3 reads TGCGCCAGCAGCCCCCTGGCGGGGGGGCGTCAGTACTTC. The encoded protein is CASSPLAGGRQYF.

The V and J genes are TRBV2 and TRBJ1-4; the match to TRBD1 covers 8 bases. This CDR3 has 20 residues. Germline V CDR1 and CDR2: SNHLY, FYNNEI. V dropped 4 bases and J dropped 3; count of bases not matched to a gene: 19. CDR3 in DNA: TGTGCCAGCAGTGCCGGAACAGGGGGTATAGGGCTCTCGGCTAATGAAAAACTGTTTTTT. Its protein product is CASSAGTGGIGLSANEKLFF.

This CDR3 reads CASSPRGLGPEKLFF. CDR3 DNA sequence: TGTGCCAGCAGCCCGCGGGGCCTAGGGCCTGAAAAACTGTTTTTT. The J gene is TRBJ1-4, the V gene TRBV11-2, with a possible D match to TRBD1 (5 bases). Trimming took off 5 bases at V and 7 bases at J, with 17 bases between the two ends. CDR1 is SGHAT and CDR2 is FQNNGV in the germline V gene. The CDR3 totals 15 residues. Filled out from reference TRBV11-2 and TRBJ1-4, the complete variable domain reads EAGVAQSPRYKIIEKRQSVAFWCNPISGHATLYWYQQILGQGPKLLIQFQNNGVVDDSQLPKDRFSAERLKGVDSTLKIQPAKLEDSAVYLCASSPRGLGPEKLFFGSGTQLSVL.

This sequence joins TRBV6-5 and TRBJ1-4, with TRBD1 matching 7 bases. This CDR3 region has 15 residues. The V and J ends lost 0 bases and 7 bases, in that order; junction bases with no gene match: 5. Germline CDR1 and CDR2: MNHEY and SVGAGI. The CDR3 DNA follows: TGTGCCAGCAGTTACTCCTCGACAGGGACTGAAAAACTGTTTTTT. It is translated as CASSYSSTGTEKLFF.

V usage is TRBV15 and J usage is TRBJ2-5; 8 nucleotides align to TRBD2. Germline lookup yields CDR1 LNHNV and CDR2 YYDKDF (reference sequence). V lost 3 bases to trimming and J lost 3 bases; unmatched junction nucleotides: 15. The CDR3 has 18 residues. CDR3 bases: TGTGCCACCAGCAGGGGCCTGGGGGCGAGCGGGGGAGAAGAGACCCAGTACTTC. This sequence encodes CATSRGLGASGGEETQYF.

The V and J genes are TRBV18 and TRBJ1-2; D remains ambiguous. The CDR3 is 14 residues long. The germline CDR1 and CDR2 sequences are KGHSH and LQKENI. Between the trimmed V and J ends, which lost 3 bases and 5 bases, there was a span of 13 bases. The CDR3 sequence is CASSPRALDYGYTF. The CDR3, as DNA: TGTGCCAGCTCACCCCGGGCATTGGATTATGGCTACACCTTC.

The J gene is TRBJ2-5, the V gene TRBV7-3, with 8 bases that match TRBD1. This CDR3 comprises 14 residues. Germline V gene data show CDR1 as SGHTA and CDR2 as FQGTGA. With V trimmed by 5 bases and J by 5 bases, 7 bases remained unmatched. The CDR3 DNA is TGTGCCAGCAGCAACCGACAGGGGAGGGAGACCCAGTACTTC. It codes for CASSNRQGRETQYF.

The chain uses TRBV5-6 and TRBJ1-2; D unclear. V was pared by 0 bases and J by 5 bases, with 11 bases between. The CDR3 contains 14 residues. Germline V gives CDR1 SGHDT, CDR2 YYEEEE. CDR3 sequence: CASSLVLPLYGYTF. The CDR3 DNA is TGTGCCAGCAGCTTGGTGCTGCCTCTTTATGGCTACACCTTC.

This clone has just one count. This chain joins TRBV29-1 and TRBJ2-1; D is unclear. Looked up from germline, CDR1 is SQVTM and CDR2 is ANQGSEA. Trimming took off 1 base at V and 7 bases at J, with 14 bases between the two ends. This CDR3 region has 14 residues. The CDR3 spells CSVEVSFPSNEQFF. The DNA of the CDR3 is TGCAGCGTTGAAGTCTCTTTCCCTAGTAATGAGCAGTTCTTC.

J is TRBJ2-7 and V is TRBV7-6; no reliable D call. Germline V gene data show CDR1 as SGHVS and CDR2 as FNYEAQ. CDR3 size: 13 residues. The ends were cut back, 2 bases at V and 3 bases at J, with 8 bases in the middle. This CDR3 reads CASSLKRRYEQYF. The CDR3 DNA reads TGTGCCAGCAGCTTAAAGCGTCGCTACGAGCAGTACTTC.

The CDR3 sequence is CASSSVDRGAFF. Written as DNA, the CDR3 is TGTGCCAGCAGTTCAGTCGACAGGGGAGCTTTCTTT. The chain carries TRBV27 and TRBJ1-1; TRBD1 aligns across 8 bases. The CDR3 extends over 12 amino acids. Germline trimming cut 4 bases from V and 10 bases from J; bases unmatched to any gene: 5. Germline lookup yields CDR1 MNHEY and CDR2 SMNVEV (reference sequence).

The CDR3 protein is CAWSGQGVSTDTQYF. The DNA of the CDR3 is TGTGCCTGGAGTGGGCAGGGGGTTAGCACAGATACGCAGTATTTT. The chain couples TRBV30 to TRBJ2-3, with 7 positions matching TRBD1. Losses at the gene ends were 1 base for V and 0 bases for J; bases not matched to a gene: 4. Germline CDR1 reads GTSNPN; CDR2 reads SVGIG (reference sequence). This CDR3 comprises 15 residues.

This sequence joins TRBV11-3 and TRBJ2-5; a weak D match, TRBD2 (5 bases). The germline V gene encodes CDR1 SGHNT and CDR2 YENEEA. With 4 bases removed from V and 0 bases from J, the gap between germline ends came to 6 bases. The CDR3 sequence is 13 residues long. CDR3 DNA: TGTGCCAGCAGCTGGGGAGACCAAGAGACCCAGTACTTC. Protein sequence: CASSWGDQETQYF.